Following are 15 T cell receptor beta chains from one sample sequenced in a study of cytomegalovirus exposure and HLA in healthy donors. The repertoire was sequenced with immunoSEQ multiplex PCR; TCRdb's copy has only in-frame clones and lacks some. The sample contains about 110,000 clones, about 85% of which appear only once. The sequenced material came from PBMCs. The receptors were sampled from a woman under 30 in good health and CMV-seronegative.

This clone was counted a few times. The gene calls are TRBV28 and TRBJ2-7; TRBD1 is a possible D gene (5 bases). Germline lookup yields CDR1 MDHEN and CDR2 SYDVKM. The CDR3 is made up of 11 amino acids. The V end was cut by 6 bases, the J end by 2 bases, with 5 bases between. CDR3 loop: CASRGPYEQYF. CDR3 nucleotide sequence: TGTGCCAGCAGGGGGCCCTACGAGCAGTACTTC.

This sequence joins TRBV5-6 and TRBJ2-1, with TRBD1 matching over 9 bases. The CDR3 extends over 14 amino acids. CDR1 and CDR2 (germline): SGHDT, YYEEEE. V trimming: 5 bases; J trimming: 6 bases; junction bases outside the gene matches: 6. The CDR3 spells CASSSGTGINEQFF. CDR3 sequence (DNA): TGTGCCAGCAGTTCCGGGACAGGGATCAATGAGCAGTTCTTC.

CDR3: CASSIWGDSNTGELFF. The CDR3 coding sequence is TGTGCCAGTAGTATATGGGGGGATTCGAACACCGGGGAGCTGTTTTTT. The rearrangement uses TRBV19 and TRBJ2-2; the D gene is possibly TRBD2 (6 bases). Germline CDR1 reads LNHDA; CDR2 reads SQIVND (reference sequence). CDR3 length equals 16 residues. V lost 2 bases, J lost 0 bases, and 10 bases lay in between. Using reference TRBV19 and TRBJ2-2 for the parts outside the CDR3, the full variable domain is DGGITQSPKYLFRKEGQNVTLSCEQNLNHDAMYWYRQDPGQGLRLIYYSQIVNDFQKGDIAEGYSVSREKKESFPLTVTSAQKNPTAFYLCASSIWGDSNTGELFFGEGSRLTVL.

The chain is built from TRBV25-1 and TRBJ2-1, with 7 bases fitting TRBD1. This CDR3 has 14 residues. J lost 8 bases, V lost 5 bases, and 9 bases had no gene match. Germline V gives CDR1 MGHDK, CDR2 SYGVNS. The CDR3 bases are TGTGCCAGCAGTACCCCGGGACAGAAATATGAGCAGTTCTTC. It is translated as CASSTPGQKYEQFF.

This clone has just one count. The chain employs TRBV9 and TRBJ2-1, with TRBD2 matching over 10 bases. CDR1 and CDR2 from the germline V gene are SGDLS and YYNGEE. The V and J ends lost 0 bases and 7 bases, in that order; junction bases with no gene match: 7. CDR3 length equals 16 residues. The chain's CDR3 is CASSVGAGGQGNEQFF. The CDR3 DNA reads TGTGCCAGCAGCGTAGGAGCGGGGGGGCAGGGGAATGAGCAGTTCTTC.

The J gene is TRBJ1-1, the V gene TRBV19; 7 bases are shared with TRBD1. The length of the CDR3 is 14 residues. Trimming removed 7 bases from V and 6 bases from J; junction bases left unmatched: 11. Germline CDR1 and CDR2: LNHDA and SQIVND (reference sequence). CDR3 bases: TGTGCCAGTAACCTACAGGGGTCTACTGCTGAAGCTTTCTTT. Translating gives CASNLQGSTAEAFF.

V usage is TRBV4-1 and J usage is TRBJ1-1; 7 positions agree with TRBD1. The CDR3 is 16 amino acids. The germline V gene has CDR1 MGHRA and CDR2 YSYEKL. The trim removed 4 bases at V and 5 bases at J, leaving 13 bases unmatched. The CDR3 protein is CASSPDRAELTTEAFF. DNA of the CDR3: TGCGCCAGCAGCCCAGACAGGGCCGAATTAACAACTGAAGCTTTCTTT.

The chain carries TRBV9 and TRBJ2-2, with D possibly being TRBD2 (7 bases). Trimming pared 4 bases from V and 6 bases from J, leaving 19 bases between. This CDR3 has 16 amino acids. Germline CDR1 and CDR2: SGDLS and YYNGEE. This CDR3 is CASSRREGVIAGELFF. For the CDR3, the DNA is TGTGCCAGCAGCAGGAGGGAGGGGGTAATCGCCGGGGAGCTGTTTTTT.

The chain links TRBV9 to TRBJ2-3; D gene ambiguous. Germline V CDR1 and CDR2: SGDLS, YYNGEE. The V end was cut by 2 bases, the J end by 2 bases, with 12 bases between. The CDR3 runs to 15 residues. CDR3 in DNA: TGTGCCAGCAGCGTTGCTCTAGAGTACACAGATACGCAGTATTTT. Residues: CASSVALEYTDTQYF.

This clone was seen a handful of times. J is TRBJ2-2 and V is TRBV5-6; TRBD2 might be the D (6 bases). Trimming removed 4 bases from V and 6 bases from J, with 13 bases in between. The CDR3 length is 14 residues. Germline V gives CDR1 SGHDT, CDR2 YYEEEE. The CDR3 DNA follows: TGTGCCAGCAGCCCTGGGGGGAGGTCCGGGGAGCTGTTTTTT. Its translation is CASSPGGRSGELFF.

The genes are TRBV2 and TRBJ1-1; no reliable D call. Germline V CDR1 and CDR2: SNHLY, FYNNEI. This CDR3 comprises 14 residues. V gave up 4 bases and J gave up 1 base, with 10 bases separating them. This CDR3 is CASSAELSNTEAFF. CDR3 sequence (DNA): TGTGCCAGCAGTGCGGAGCTCTCGAACACTGAAGCTTTCTTT.

This sequence joins TRBV7-2 and TRBJ2-7, with D unresolved. The length of the CDR3 is 14 residues. CDR1 and CDR2 (germline): SGHTA, FQGNSA. The ends were cut back, 1 base at V and 2 bases at J, with 9 bases in the middle. Here the CDR3 DNA reads TGTGCCAGCAGCTTAGGTACAGAAACCTACGAGCAGTACTTC. Translating it yields CASSLGTETYEQYF.

The chain joins TRBV5-1 to TRBJ2-4; 11 bases agree with TRBD1. J was trimmed by 1 base and V by 4 bases; bases with no gene match: 4. Germline CDR1 SGHRS, CDR2 YFSETQ. This CDR3 has 16 residues. CDR3 in amino acids: CASSPGQGEAKNIQYF. In nucleotides, the CDR3 is TGCGCCAGCAGCCCGGGACAGGGGGAGGCCAAAAACATTCAGTACTTC. The full variable domain, in which reference TRBV5-1 and TRBJ2-4 provide the parts outside the CDR3, is KAGVTQTPRYLIKTRGQQVTLSCSPISGHRSVSWYQQTPGQGLQFLFEYFSETQRNKGNFPGRFSGRQFSNSRSEMNVSTLELGDSALYLCASSPGQGEAKNIQYFGAGTRLSVL.

CDR3: CASSPRGGGEQYF. CDR3 nucleotide sequence: TGTGCCAGCAGCCCTCGGGGGGGAGGCGAGCAGTACTTC. This chain connects TRBV13 to TRBJ2-7, with 8 bases fitting TRBD2. Losses at the gene ends were 5 bases for V and 6 bases for J; bases not matched to a gene: 6. Germline CDR1 PRHDT, CDR2 FYEKMQ (reference sequence). The CDR3 is made up of 13 amino acids. The complete variable domain, with remaining parts taken from reference TRBV13 and TRBJ2-7, reads AAGVIQSPRHLIKEKRETATLKCYPIPRHDTVYWYQQGPGQDPQFLISFYEKMQSDKGSIPDRFSAQQFSDYHSELNMSSLELGDSALYFCASSPRGGGEQYFGPGTRLTVT.

The V gene is TRBV9, the J gene TRBJ1-2; 7 bases match TRBD1. This CDR3 spans 15 amino acids. With V trimmed by 3 bases and J by 2 bases, 7 bases remained unmatched. Germline V gene lookup returns CDR1 SGDLS and CDR2 YYNGEE. CDR3 sequence reads: CASSGGGAPNYGYTF. In DNA form, the CDR3 reads TGTGCCAGCAGCGGAGGGGGCGCCCCAAACTATGGCTACACCTTC.